This TCR beta chain came from a study of vaccination and CD4 T cells after COVID-19. Study background: Collection of post-COVID samples occurred a median approximately 93 days after diagnosis, spanning a range of 35 to 161.

Cultured CD4+ T-cell DNA underwent Oncomine TCR Beta short-read sequencing. MiXCR, applied by TCRdb to the PCR reads, yields one record per CDR3 protein. The data hold approximately 11,000 distinct CDR3 sequences, with about 42% observed a single time. As to treatment: roughly ten-day PBMC culture with coronavirus spike peptide pools or control peptides (ViraFEST assay). This clonotype was seen only a few times. The antigen remains undetermined. This receptor was obtained from a human donor who had recovered from COVID-19. Sequences were obtained from CD4+ T cells from blood, cultured in vitro.

For the CDR3, the DNA is TGCAGTGCTAGAGTTCCGGGCAGCACAGATACGCAGTATTTT. This codes for CSARVPGSTDTQYF. The rearrangement joins TRBV20-1 to TRBJ2-3; D ambiguous. Germline V gene data show CDR1 as DFQATT and CDR2 as SNEGSKA (reference sequence). The V end was cut by 1 base, the J end by 0 bases, with 8 bases between. CDR3 size: 14 residues.